These 22 T cell receptor beta chains came from one sample sequenced in a study of blood T cells in healthy people across ages. Using a J-beta primer mix together with a sample-barcoded 5' primer, a second PCR was run for roughly 6 to 12 cycles. TCRdb reanalysed the 5' RACE reads using MiXCR and keeps one entry per CDR3 protein. The table records more than 1,000,000 distinct CDR3 sequences, approximately 25% of them present only once. This sample also belongs to another study, concerning T cells of mothers and their children.

Sequences were obtained from blood. The receptors originated from a girl aged 2-10 years in good health.

This chain links TRBV14 with TRBJ2-5, with D maybe TRBD1 (5 bases). The CDR3 is 18 residues long. Germline CDR1 SGHDN, CDR2 FVKESK. The V end lost 2 bases, the J end lost 5 bases, and 24 bases lay between the germline ends. CDR3 region: CASSQRGVFQGDSETQYF. DNA for the CDR3: TGTGCCAGCAGCCAAAGGGGTGTATTTCAGGGCGACTCGGAGACCCAGTACTTC.

This clonotype was picked up a small number of times. V is TRBV28 and J is TRBJ1-2, with D hard to call. With 5 bases removed from V and 8 bases from J, the gap between germline ends came to 21 bases. This CDR3 contains 15 residues. Germline CDR1 is MDHEN and CDR2 is SYDVKM. CDR3 sequence: CASSPEYIGAWGYTF. CDR3 nucleotide sequence: TGTGCCAGCAGTCCCGAATATATCGGAGCCTGGGGCTACACCTTC.

The chain recombines TRBV2 with TRBJ2-5, with D unresolved. The J call may be incorrect, as the DNA end agrees better with TRBJ2-7. The CDR3 has 13 residues. CDR1 is SNHLY, CDR2 FYNNEI, per germline. CDR3 sequence: CASKPGSSYEQYF. The CDR3 bases are TGTGCCAGCAAGCCGGGCAGCTCCTACGAGCAGTACTTC.

This chain uses TRBV29-1 with TRBJ2-5, with D perhaps TRBD1 or TRBD2 (5 bases each). The CDR3 spans 14 residues. V lost 2 bases to trimming and J lost 1 base, with 11 bases between them. Germline V CDR1 and CDR2: SQVTM, ANQGSEA. CDR3 coding DNA: TGCAGCGTTGAACTGGGACCATTCCAAGAGACCCAGTACTTC. Amino acid sequence: CSVELGPFQETQYF. The whole variable domain, filled in from reference TRBV29-1 and TRBJ2-5, reads SAVISQKPSRDICQRGTSLTIQCQVDSQVTMMFWYRQQPGQSLTLIATANQGSEATYESGFVIDKFPISRPNLTFSTLTVSNMSPEDSSIYLCSVELGPFQETQYFGPGTRLLVL.

This clonotype was found many times. V and J are TRBV14 and TRBJ2-7; possible D gene TRBD2, 6 bases. Germline CDR1 reads SGHDN; CDR2 reads FVKESK. The CDR3 is 13 amino acids. Trimming stripped 4 bases from V and 3 bases from J, with 10 bases between. CDR3 DNA sequence: TGTGCCAGCAGCCTGTGGGGAGGCTACGAGCAGTACTTC. It codes for CASSLWGGYEQYF.

The chain joins TRBV7-9 to TRBJ1-1; D unresolved. The germline gives CDR1 SEHNR, CDR2 FQNEAQ (reference sequence). V was cut by 3 bases and J by 7 bases, with 9 bases left in between. This CDR3 is built from 12 residues. CDR3 sequence (DNA): TGTGCCAGCAGCTTTAGGCCGGTTGAAGCTTTCTTT. Translated, it gives CASSFRPVEAFF.

This clonotype has just a few counts. This chain connects TRBV5-4 to TRBJ2-5; D not certain. The CDR3 extends over 13 amino acids. V was cut by 1 base and J by 2 bases, with 6 bases left in between. The germline V gene encodes CDR1 SGHNT and CDR2 YYREEE (reference sequence). The CDR3 is CASSLKLQETQYF. CDR3 DNA: TGTGCCAGCAGCTTGAAACTGCAAGAGACCCAGTACTTC.

This clonotype was counted between two and nine times. The rearrangement links TRBV27 to TRBJ1-1; a weak D match, TRBD1 (6 bases). V was shortened by 4 bases and J by 0 bases, with 9 bases between the two germline ends. This CDR3 spans 14 amino acids. Germline assignment: CDR1 MNHEY and CDR2 SMNVEV (reference sequence). The CDR3 is CASSSDRLNTEAFF. Written as DNA, the CDR3 is TGTGCCAGCAGTTCGGACAGATTGAACACTGAAGCTTTCTTT.

The chain links TRBV18 to TRBJ2-1; 9 bases are a match to TRBD2. With V trimmed by 5 bases and J by 5 bases, 4 bases remained unmatched. The CDR3 extends over 14 amino acids. Germline V gene data show CDR1 as KGHSH and CDR2 as LQKENI. This CDR3 is CASSNERGDNEQFF. CDR3 bases: TGTGCCAGCTCAAACGAGCGGGGGGACAATGAGCAGTTCTTC.

V gene TRBV20-1 combines with J gene TRBJ2-5; 11 nucleotides align to TRBD2. The DNA matches TRBJ2-7 better at its end, which makes the J call doubtful. Germline V gives CDR1 DFQATT, CDR2 SNEGSKA (reference sequence). CDR3 length equals 16 residues. This CDR3 is CSARGLAGGLSYEQYF. CDR3 DNA sequence: TGCAGTGCTAGGGGGCTAGCGGGAGGTTTATCCTACGAGCAGTACTTC.

V and J are TRBV29-1 and TRBJ1-2; the D gene is possibly TRBD1 (5 bases). The germline gives CDR1 SQVTM, CDR2 ANQGSEA. V lost 4 bases to trimming and J lost 8 bases, with 29 bases between them. This CDR3 is built from 17 residues. Here the CDR3 DNA reads TGCAGCGTTGCTCTTCCCCCCAGGGCCGGGGTCTTTTACGGCTACACCTTC. It specifies CSVALPPRAGVFYGYTF.

This clonotype has more than one count but fewer than ten. J is TRBJ2-5 and V is TRBV29-1; tentatively, D is TRBD2 (6 bases). The DNA matches TRBJ2-7 better at its end, which makes the J call doubtful. This CDR3 is built from 15 residues. Germline CDR1 and CDR2: SQVTM and ANQGSEA. CDR3 sequence: CSVEAQRDSPYEQYF. As DNA, the CDR3 is TGCAGCGTTGAAGCCCAAAGGGACTCTCCCTACGAGCAGTACTTC.

The chain's CDR3 is CASSRWALEGNEQFF. Here the CDR3 DNA reads TGTGCCAGCAGTAGGTGGGCTCTGGAGGGCAATGAGCAGTTCTTC. The chain uses TRBV6-2 or TRBV6-3 and TRBJ2-5; D is perhaps TRBD2 (6 bases). The J call may be incorrect, as the DNA end agrees better with TRBJ2-1. The germline V gene encodes CDR1 MNHEY and CDR2 SVGEGT. This CDR3 has 15 amino acids.

The chain carries TRBV7-2 and TRBJ2-2; 7 bases agree with TRBD1. Germline CDR1 is SGHTA and CDR2 is FQGNSA. With V trimmed by 1 base and J by 5 bases, 16 bases remained unmatched. CDR3 size: 19 residues. In DNA form, the CDR3 reads TGTGCCAGCAGCTTAGTCACAGGGGAAATGGGTTTTATGACCGGGGAGCTGTTTTTT. Translating it yields CASSLVTGEMGFMTGELFF.

The table lists this clonotype with many counts. V gene TRBV6-6 combines with J gene TRBJ2-1; D is ambiguous. The CDR3 runs to 12 residues. V was trimmed by 8 bases and J by 9 bases, leaving 14 bases between them. Germline-derived CDR1 and CDR2 are MNHNY and SVGAGI (reference sequence). Written as DNA, the CDR3 is TGTGCCAGCTCCCCCTCCGGCGGTGAGCAGTTCTTC. The encoded protein is CASSPSGGEQFF.

The rearrangement joins TRBV29-1 to TRBJ2-5, with 9 bases identical to TRBD1. J gave up 5 bases and V 7 bases, and 5 bases lay outside the gene matches. Germline CDR1 reads SQVTM; CDR2 reads ANQGSEA. This CDR3 region has 12 residues. The CDR3: CSATGGAETQYF. The DNA of the CDR3 is TGCAGCGCCACAGGGGGCGCGGAGACCCAGTACTTC. The full variable domain, in which reference TRBV29-1 and TRBJ2-5 provide the parts outside the CDR3, is SAVISQKPSRDICQRGTSLTIQCQVDSQVTMMFWYRQQPGQSLTLIATANQGSEATYESGFVIDKFPISRPNLTFSTLTVSNMSPEDSSIYLCSATGGAETQYFGPGTRLLVL.

This clonotype appeared a few times. This chain joins TRBV28 and TRBJ2-5; TRBD1 is a possible D gene (5 bases). This CDR3 comprises 17 residues. V lost 1 base and J lost 2, with 17 bases in between. Looked up from germline, CDR1 is MDHEN and CDR2 is SYDVKM. The CDR3 DNA follows: TGTGCCAGCAGTTTATCGAGCGACAGCCCTAATCAAGAGACCCAGTACTTC. This sequence encodes CASSLSSDSPNQETQYF. Using reference TRBV28 and TRBJ2-5 for the parts outside the CDR3, the full variable domain is DVKVTQSSRYLVKRTGEKVFLECVQDMDHENMFWYRQDPGLGLRLIYFSYDVKMKEKGDIPEGYSVSREKKERFSLILESASTNQTSMYLCASSLSSDSPNQETQYFGPGTRLLVL.

The V call is TRBV21-1, the J call TRBJ2-5; the DNA was not compared with TRBD1, the D call given in the table. Gene TRBJ2-7 matches the end of the DNA better, so the J call may be wrong. TRBV21-1 is a recognized pseudogene. CDR3 size: 12 residues. This chain's CDR3 is CASSGSGHEQYF. CDR3 sequence (DNA): TGTGCCAGCAGCGGCTCAGGACACGAGCAGTACTTC.

A few counts support this clonotype. The chain has TRBV9 and TRBJ1-1; no definite D call. Trimming shortened V by 4 bases and J by 4 bases, and 26 bases separated the two germline ends. The germline V gene has CDR1 SGDLS and CDR2 YYNGEE. This CDR3 comprises 18 residues. The CDR3 DNA reads TGTGCCAGCAGCCAAAACCCTCTCACTCCCGACGGTAGCACTGAAGCTTTCTTT. This sequence encodes CASSQNPLTPDGSTEAFF.

This clonotype was observed a few times. This sequence joins TRBV15 and TRBJ2-1; 8 nucleotides align to TRBD2. The CDR3 runs to 16 residues. J gave up 2 bases and V 0 bases, and 3 bases lay outside the gene matches. The germline V gene has CDR1 LNHNV and CDR2 YYDKDF (reference sequence). CDR3 loop: CATSRDRGGAYNEQFF. The DNA for the CDR3 is TGTGCCACCAGCAGAGATCGGGGGGGAGCCTACAATGAGCAGTTCTTC.

This clonotype was counted between two and nine times. The chain employs TRBV28 and TRBJ1-4; D is perhaps TRBD1 (5 bases). The CDR3 covers 16 residues. Germline CDR1 is MDHEN and CDR2 is SYDVKM. The ends were cut back, 8 bases at V and 6 bases at J, with 22 bases in the middle. The CDR3 protein is CASSARISKGDEKLFF. Written as DNA, the CDR3 is TGTGCCAGCTCCGCCCGGATTTCGAAAGGGGATGAAAAACTGTTTTTT.

The chain recombines TRBV6-6 with TRBJ2-5; the D is unclear. The CDR3 is 15 residues long. Trimming took 0 bases from V and 4 from J, leaving 12 bases between them. CDR1 is MNHNY, CDR2 SVGAGI, per germline (reference sequence). As DNA, the CDR3 is TGTGCCAGCAGTTACTCGAAGGCCAACCGAGAGACCCAGTACTTC. Translated, it gives CASSYSKANRETQYF.